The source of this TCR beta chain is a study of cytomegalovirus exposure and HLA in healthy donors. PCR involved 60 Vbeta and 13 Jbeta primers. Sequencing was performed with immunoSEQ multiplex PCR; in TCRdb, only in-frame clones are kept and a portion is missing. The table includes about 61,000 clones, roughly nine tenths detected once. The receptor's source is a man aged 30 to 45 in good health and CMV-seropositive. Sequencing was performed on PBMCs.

The CDR3 DNA is TGTGCCAGCTTGGACAGTTATGCCTACGAGCAGTACTTC. Its translation: CASLDSYAYEQYF. The chain links TRBV2 to TRBJ2-7; TRBD1 might be the D (6 bases). The germline CDR1 and CDR2 sequences are SNHLY and FYNNEI. V dropped 8 bases and J dropped 2 bases, with 13 bases sitting between them. The CDR3 contains 13 residues.